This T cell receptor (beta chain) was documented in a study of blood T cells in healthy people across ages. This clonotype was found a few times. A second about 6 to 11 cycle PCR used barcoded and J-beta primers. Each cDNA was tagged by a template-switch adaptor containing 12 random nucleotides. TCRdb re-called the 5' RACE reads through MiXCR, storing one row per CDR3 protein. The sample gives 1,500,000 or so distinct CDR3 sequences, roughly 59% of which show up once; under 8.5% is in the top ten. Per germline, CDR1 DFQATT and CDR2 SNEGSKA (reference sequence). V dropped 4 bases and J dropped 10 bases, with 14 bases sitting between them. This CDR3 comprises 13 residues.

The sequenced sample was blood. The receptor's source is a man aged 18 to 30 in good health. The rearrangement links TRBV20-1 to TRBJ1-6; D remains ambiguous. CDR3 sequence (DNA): TGCAGTGCTACGTCTCCGGTGTCCTCACCCCTCCACTTT. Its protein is CSATSPVSSPLHF.